The rows below give T cell receptor beta chains drawn from one sample of a study of response to subunit inactivated influenza vaccine. TCRdb reanalysed the RT-PCR reads using MiXCR and keeps one entry per CDR3 protein. The sample yields about 700,000 distinct CDR3 sequences, around 14% seen once. The source was PBMCs from blood, collected 11 to 12 days after vaccination. The receptors stem from a man between 50 and 59 years old who received an inactivated influenza vaccine. Each CDR3 is given with its conserved first and last residue. A D gene is named only where the DNA matches it firmly. Clone size is shown for a subset of rows, as once, few, many or a class of expanded clone.

size | J | V | D | DNA | CDR3
few | TRBJ2-3 | TRBV29-1 | - | TGCAGCGTTGAAACCGGGACGGAGACAGATACGCAGTATTTT | CSVETGTETDTQYF
- | TRBJ2-7 | TRBV29-1 | TRBD2 | TGCAGCGCCGGGACTAGCGGGGGCCAGGCGTACTTC | CSAGTSGGQAYF
few | TRBJ2-5 | TRBV5-1 | - | TGCGCCAGCAGCCTGGACAGTCTGGAGACCCAGTACTTC | CASSLDSLETQYF
many | TRBJ1-1 | TRBV30 | TRBD1 | TGTGCCTGGAGTCGGACAGGGGGCGAGTCAGCTTTCTTT | CAWSRTGGESAFF
many | TRBJ2-3 | TRBV12-3/TRBV12-4 | - | TGTGCCAGCAGCCCCGGACAAGGGGGCACAGATACGCAGTATTTT | CASSPGQGGTDTQYF
- | TRBJ1-6 | TRBV7-8 | TRBD1 | TGTGCCAGCGGAACCGGGACAGATAATTCACCCCTCCACTTT | CASGTGTDNSPLHF
few | TRBJ2-7 | TRBV6-4 | - | TGTGCCAGCAGTGACTCGACGGCCCTCCAACCCCCACTCGGGGAGCAGTACTTC | CASSDSTALQPPLGEQYF
few | TRBJ2-3 | TRBV28 | TRBD2 | TGTGCCAGCAGTTTGCGGACTAGCGGACAAAGCACAGATACGCAGTATTTT | CASSLRTSGQSTDTQYF
- | TRBJ2-5 | TRBV20-1 | TRBD2 | TGCAGTGCTACGGGGACTAGCGGGAGAGAGCGAGAGACCCAGTACTTC | CSATGTSGRERETQYF
many | TRBJ2-7 | TRBV12-3/TRBV12-4 | - | TGTGCCAGCAGCCATGGACTACCCGCTAATGAGCAGTACTTC | CASSHGLPANEQYF
many | TRBJ2-1 | TRBV20-1 | TRBD1 | TGCAGTGCTAGCCGACAGGGCATCAACTACAATGAGCAGTTCTTC | CSASRQGINYNEQFF
few | TRBJ2-4 | TRBV14 | - | TGTGCCAGCAGCCAACAGGGGTTGAGCAAAAACATTCAGTACTTC | CASSQQGLSKNIQYF
few | TRBJ2-7 | TRBV4-3 | - | TGCGCCAGCAGCCGGGACTTCGGCCCCTACGAGCAGTACTTC | CASSRDFGPYEQYF
- | TRBJ2-3 | TRBV3-1 | TRBD2 | TGTACCATCTGTTTTTTTCCTAGCGGGAGACGGGATCGCACAGATACGCAGTATTTT | CTICFFPSGRRDRTDTQYF
- | TRBJ1-3 | TRBV5-1 | - | TGCGCCAGCAGCTCCTGGGGGCCAGGGGCTCACTCTGGAAACACCATATATTTT | CASSSWGPGAHSGNTIYF
few | TRBJ1-1 | TRBV6-5 | - | TGTGCCAGCAGTTACTCTTCAGGGGACACTGAAGCTTTCTTT | CASSYSSGDTEAFF
few | TRBJ2-4 | TRBV7-2 | - | TGTGCCAGCTCTCGACCCGGAGAGGACATTCAGTACTTC | CASSRPGEDIQYF
- | TRBJ2-3 | TRBV12-5 | - | TGTGCTAGTGGCCCATCCGGGACAGATACGCAGTATTTT | CASGPSGTDTQYF
few | TRBJ2-3 | TRBV5-1 | - | TGCGCCAGCAGCTTGGTCCAGGGGAACACAGATACGCAGTATTTT | CASSLVQGNTDTQYF
- | TRBJ2-3 | TRBV24-1 | TRBD2 | TGTGCCACCAGTGATCAAGCGGGAGTTAGGGATACGCAGTATTTT | CATSDQAGVRDTQYF
- | TRBJ2-7 | TRBV6-2/TRBV6-3 | TRBD2 | TGTGCCAGCAGTTACTTACTAGCGGGGCTGGTCTCCTACGAGCAGTACTTC | CASSYLLAGLVSYEQYF
few | TRBJ2-4 | TRBV4-1 | TRBD2 | TGCGCCAGCAGCCAAGATTCGGCTAGCGGGGTTGACATTCAGTACTTC | CASSQDSASGVDIQYF
few | TRBJ2-3 | TRBV6-5 | TRBD2 | TGTGCCAGCAGTTACTCGGGGGGGACGGGAAGGGAATTAACGCAGTATTTT | CASSYSGGTGRELTQYF
- | TRBJ1-5 | TRBV27 | - | TGTGCCAGCAGTTCTAGGACAGCTAATCAGCCCCAGCATTTT | CASSSRTANQPQHF
- | TRBJ2-1 | TRBV20-1 | - | TGCAGTGCTGAAATACTAGGCGGGGAAGTGATCTTAGAGCAGTTCTTC | CSAEILGGEVILEQFF
- | TRBJ2-5 | TRBV24-1 | - | TGTGCCACCAGTGGAACCGGCACGCAACAAGAGACCCAGTACTTC | CATSGTGTQQETQYF
- | TRBJ2-2 | TRBV7-2 | - | TGTGCCAGCAGCTTCGCGGGACAAGCGAACACCGGGGAGCTGTTTTTT | CASSFAGQANTGELFF
many | TRBJ1-6 | TRBV6-1 | - | TGTGCCAGCCGGGCATCCCAATCAGGTTCACCCCTCCACTTT | CASRASQSGSPLHF
- | TRBJ2-5 | TRBV5-1 | - | TGCGCCAGCAGCTCCTGGAACAACAAAGAGACCCAGTACTTC | CASSSWNNKETQYF
few | TRBJ2-6 | TRBV25-1 | - | TGTGCCAGCAGATCGGCTGGGGCCAACGTCCTGACTTTC | CASRSAGANVLTF
few | TRBJ1-1 | TRBV20-1 | - | TGCAGTGCTACCCACGGGGGGAACACTGAAGCTTTCTTT | CSATHGGNTEAFF
few | TRBJ1-2 | TRBV5-6 | - | TGTGCCAGCACGGTGGGGAGCACTAACTATGGCTACACCTTC | CASTVGSTNYGYTF
- | TRBJ2-7 | TRBV4-2 | - | TGTGCCAGCAGCCAAGACGGGAACAGAGGCCCCTACGAGCAGTACTTC | CASSQDGNRGPYEQYF
- | TRBJ2-7 | TRBV20-1 | TRBD1 | TGCAGTGCTCGGACAGGGAATGGCGAGCAGTACTTC | CSARTGNGEQYF
- | TRBJ1-1 | TRBV29-1 | TRBD1 | TGCAGCGTGAGACCGACAGGGCAGTATACTGAAGCTTTCTTT | CSVRPTGQYTEAFF
- | TRBJ2-7 | TRBV4-1 | - | TGCGCCAGCAGCCAAGATCGGAACTTCGACCCCTACGAGCAGTACTTC | CASSQDRNFDPYEQYF
- | TRBJ2-5 | TRBV12-3/TRBV12-4 | TRBD1 | TGTGCCAGCAGCCAGGGACAGGGGGTTAGTTCTGGGACCCAGTACTTC | CASSQGQGVSSGTQYF
many | TRBJ2-6 | TRBV2 | TRBD1 | TGTGCCAGCAGAGGGGTAATGGCAGGGGGCTATCCTGGGGCCAACGTCCTGACTTTC | CASRGVMAGGYPGANVLTF
- | TRBJ2-5 | TRBV27 | TRBD2 | TGTGCCAGCAGTTTATACGGGGGAGGGACCCTCCGGGAGACCCAGTACTTC | CASSLYGGGTLRETQYF
- | TRBJ2-7 | TRBV20-1 | TRBD1 | TGCAGTGCTAGAGGCCCGGGACAGGGTTCCTACGAGCAGTACTTC | CSARGPGQGSYEQYF
- | TRBJ1-6 | TRBV20-1 | - | TGCAGTGCTACCCCCCTCCCGCGGAGGGTCGATTCACCCCTCCACTTT | CSATPLPRRVDSPLHF
few | TRBJ2-1 | TRBV5-1 | TRBD2 | TGCGCCAGCAGGTCAACTAGCGGGAGTAATGAGCAGTTCTTC | CASRSTSGSNEQFF
- | TRBJ2-7 | TRBV12-3/TRBV12-4 | - | TGTGCCAGCCGGGAAGGGGCGGCTTACGAGCAGTACTTC | CASREGAAYEQYF
few | TRBJ2-1 | TRBV5-4 | TRBD2 | TGTGCCAGCAGCAACAGTGGTAGCGGGGGGTTTAACTACAATGAGCAGTTCTTC | CASSNSGSGGFNYNEQFF
few | TRBJ1-2 | TRBV7-2 | TRBD1 | TGTGCCAGCAGCTTAAGGGGGCTACCCTATGGCTACACCTTC | CASSLRGLPYGYTF
- | TRBJ2-3 | TRBV5-4 | TRBD2 | TGTGCCAGCAGCGGCACTAGCGGGGTTACAGATACGCAGTATTTT | CASSGTSGVTDTQYF
few | TRBJ2-1 | TRBV7-8 | - | TGTGCCAGCAGCTCCTACTTGGACAATGAGCAGTTCTTC | CASSSYLDNEQFF
- | TRBJ1-2 | TRBV4-3 | - | TGCGCCAGCAGCCAAGTGGAGACTTCAAAACTATCGGGGAACACCTTC | CASSQVETSKLSGNTF
few | TRBJ1-5 | TRBV12-3/TRBV12-4 | - | TGTGCCAGCAGTTTAGGGGACACCTATAGCAATCAGCCCCAGCATTTT | CASSLGDTYSNQPQHF
many | TRBJ2-7 | TRBV5-1 | TRBD2 | TGCGCCAGCAGCTTGGATAGCGGGAGTCTCTACGAGCAGTACTTC | CASSLDSGSLYEQYF
few | TRBJ1-2 | TRBV12-3/TRBV12-4 | - | TGTGCCAGCAGAGAAGGACGCTTTAACTATGGCTACACCTTC | CASREGRFNYGYTF
few | TRBJ2-3 | TRBV5-1 | TRBD2 | TGCGCCAGCAGCCCCCTTAAGCGGGAGTGGAGCACAGATACGCAGTATTTT | CASSPLKREWSTDTQYF
- | TRBJ1-1 | TRBV19 | - | TGTGCCAGTAGTAGATCGATTATGATGAACACTGAAGCTTTCTTT | CASSRSIMMNTEAFF
few | TRBJ2-7 | TRBV12-3/TRBV12-4 | - | TGTGCCAGCACCTTGGGTGGGGGGCTACCCTACGAGCAGTACTTC | CASTLGGGLPYEQYF
few | TRBJ2-3 | TRBV3-1 | - | TGTGCCAGCAGCCAAGCAGGGTTCGGTGATACGCAGTATTTT | CASSQAGFGDTQYF
few | TRBJ2-5 | TRBV29-1 | - | TGCAGCGTTGATTGGTCAGGGAAAGAGACCCAGTACTTC | CSVDWSGKETQYF